This T cell receptor (beta chain) came from a study of T cell changes during pregnancy in multiple sclerosis. This table comes from immunoSEQ multiplex PCR, and its TCRdb copy is limited to in-frame clones, with some not included. The table has 45,000 or so clones, approximately 96% seen once. CDR3 size: 14 residues. V was pared by 0 bases and J by 0 bases, with 7 bases between. Germline V lookup: CDR1 SGDLS, CDR2 YYNGEE. This clone was detected once. The specimen comprised peripheral blood, sampled in the second trimester of pregnancy. V usage is TRBV9 and J usage is TRBJ2-7; unclear D gene. The sequence came from a female donor with multiple sclerosis, enrolled in a pregnancy study. The CDR3 coding sequence is TGTGCCAGCAGCGTAGACGGTTACTCCTACGAGCAGTACTTC. This gives the protein CASSVDGYSYEQYF.